This is a list of T cell receptor beta chains from one sample in a study of blood T cell repertoires in COVID-19. This table comes from immunoSEQ multiplex PCR, and its TCRdb copy is limited to in-frame clones, with some not included. The data hold about 400,000 clones, with approximately 90% observed a single time. The source material was peripheral blood. The receptors derive from a woman in her 30s with active or convalescent COVID-19. Each CDR3 is given with its conserved first and last residue. A D gene is named only where the DNA matches it firmly. Size tells how often a clone was seen (once, few, many) or the class of an expanded clone, and some rows leave it out.

d_call j_call clone_size v_call cdr3_aa cdr3_nt
- TRBJ1-1 - TRBV7-8 CASLAWGRGEGTEAFF TGTGCCAGCCTGGCCTGGGGCAGGGGAGAGGGCACTGAAGCTTTCTTT
- TRBJ1-2 - TRBV10-3 CAISVGSGLRNGYTF TGTGCCATCAGTGTGGGGTCGGGGTTAAGGAATGGCTACACCTTC
TRBD2 TRBJ2-7 few TRBV3-1/TRBV3-2 CASSQDSVAGVYEQYF TGTGCCAGCAGCCAAGATAGCGTAGCGGGAGTATACGAGCAGTACTTC
- TRBJ1-1 - TRBV2 CASSEFGRTEAFF TGTGCCAGCAGTGAATTTGGCAGGACTGAAGCTTTCTTT
- TRBJ1-2 - TRBV6-5 CASGGNYGYTF TGTGCCAGCGGGGGGAACTATGGCTACACCTTC
TRBD1 TRBJ1-6 - TRBV6-2/TRBV6-3 CASSYSGGYSPLHF TGTGCCAGCAGTTATTCAGGGGGTTATTCACCCCTCCACTTT
- TRBJ2-2 - TRBV19 CASSTQGSNTGELFF TGTGCCAGTAGCACCCAGGGGTCGAACACCGGGGAGCTGTTTTTT
- TRBJ1-5 - TRBV21-1 CASIPFGTNSNQPQHF TGTGCCAGCATTCCCTTCGGGACAAATAGCAATCAGCCCCAGCATTTT
TRBD1 TRBJ1-2 - TRBV4-1 CASSQDGTGVGDGYTF TGCGCCAGCAGCCAAGATGGGACAGGGGTCGGGGATGGCTACACCTTC
TRBD2 TRBJ2-3 few TRBV10-3 CAISKLAATDTQYF TGTGCCATCAGCAAACTAGCGGCCACAGATACGCAGTATTTT
- TRBJ1-6 - TRBV30 CAWSVVGGSYNSPLHF TGTGCCTGGAGTGTAGTGGGGGGCTCCTATAATTCACCCCTCCACTTT
- TRBJ1-1 - TRBV5-1 CASSLALTTANTEAFF TGCGCCAGCAGCTTGGCCCTAACCACAGCGAACACTGAAGCTTTCTTT
TRBD1 TRBJ2-5 - TRBV14 CASSQGTGGRLGETQYF TGTGCCAGCAGCCAGGGGACAGGGGGTCGTCTCGGAGAGACCCAGTACTTC
- TRBJ2-3 - TRBV5-1 CASSLGPGYTDTQYF TGCGCCAGCAGCTTGGGCCCAGGGTATACAGATACGCAGTATTTT
- TRBJ1-2 - TRBV3-1/TRBV3-2 CASSLGGGDGYTF TGTGCCAGCAGCCTTGGCGGCGGGGATGGCTACACCTTC
TRBD2 TRBJ2-5 - TRBV4-1 CASSQVGLAGVGETQYF TGCGCCAGCAGCCAAGTTGGCCTAGCGGGAGTCGGAGAGACCCAGTACTTC
- TRBJ1-2 - TRBV18 CASSPTQGSAYGYTF TGTGCCAGCTCACCAACACAGGGATCGGCCTATGGCTACACCTTC
TRBD1 TRBJ1-2 - TRBV14 CASSGMGQIYGYTF TGTGCCAGCAGCGGCATGGGACAGATATATGGCTACACCTTC
- TRBJ1-1 - TRBV5-4 CASSLSQGLNTEAFF TGTGCCAGCAGCTTGTCGCAGGGCTTGAACACTGAAGCTTTCTTT
TRBD1 TRBJ2-7 - TRBV6-1 CASSELGQGAYEQYF TGTGCCAGCAGTGAATTGGGACAGGGGGCCTACGAGCAGTACTTC
- TRBJ2-7 - TRBV30 CAWIEGTDEQYF TGTGCCTGGATAGAGGGAACGGACGAGCAGTACTTC
- TRBJ1-3 - TRBV2 CASSEVQGLGNTIYF TGTGCCAGCAGTGAAGTCCAGGGGCTAGGAAACACCATATATTTT
TRBD1 TRBJ2-7 - TRBV19 CASSARQGGYEQYF TGTGCCAGTAGTGCCCGACAGGGGGGTTACGAGCAGTACTTC
TRBD1 TRBJ1-1 - TRBV3-1/TRBV3-2 CASSQDSRTGMNTEAFF TGTGCCAGCAGCCAAGATAGTCGGACAGGGATGAACACTGAAGCTTTCTTT
TRBD1 TRBJ1-1 - TRBV19 CASSMTGRGGGFTEAFF TGTGCCAGTAGTATGACTGGACGAGGGGGCGGATTTACTGAAGCTTTCTTT